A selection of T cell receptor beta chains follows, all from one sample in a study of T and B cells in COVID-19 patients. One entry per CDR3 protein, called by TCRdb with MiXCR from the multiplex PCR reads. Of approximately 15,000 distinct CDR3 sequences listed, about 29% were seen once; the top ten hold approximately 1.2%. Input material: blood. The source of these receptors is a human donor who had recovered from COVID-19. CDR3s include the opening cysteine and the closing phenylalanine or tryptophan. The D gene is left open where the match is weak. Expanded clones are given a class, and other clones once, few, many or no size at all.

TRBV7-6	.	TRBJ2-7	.	CASSLGPNYEQYF	TGTGCCAGCAGCTTAGGACCGAACTACGAGCAGTACTTC
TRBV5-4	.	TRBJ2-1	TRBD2	CASSLGLAGGGYYNEQFF	TGCGCCAGCAGCTTAGGACTAGCGGGAGGGGGATACTACAATGAGCAGTTCTTC
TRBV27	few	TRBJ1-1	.	CASSSVGTEAFF	TGTGCCAGCAGTTCCGTGGGGACTGAAGCTTTCTTT
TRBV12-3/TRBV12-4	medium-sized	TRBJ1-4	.	CASRAYTQEKLFF	TGTGCCAGCAGGGCCTATACCCAGGAAAAACTGTTTTTT
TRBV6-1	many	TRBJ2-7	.	CASSAVGQMVYEQYF	TGTGCCAGCAGTGCCGTCGGACAGATGGTTTACGAGCAGTACTTC
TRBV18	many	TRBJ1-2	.	CASSPREGDGYTF	TGTGCCAGCTCACCACGGGAGGGGGACGGCTACACCTTC
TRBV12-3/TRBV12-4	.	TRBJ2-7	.	CASSLGSRYEQYF	TGTGCCAGCAGTTTGGGGTCCCGATACGAGCAGTACTTC
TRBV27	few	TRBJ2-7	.	CASSYRRYEQYF	TGTGCCAGCAGTTACAGACGCTACGAGCAGTACTTC
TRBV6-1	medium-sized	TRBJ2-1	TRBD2	CASSNSGRYTEQFF	TGTGCCAGTTCTAATAGCGGGAGATACACTGAGCAGTTCTTC
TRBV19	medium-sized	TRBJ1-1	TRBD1	CASSIDRGVAEAFF	TGTGCCAGTAGTATTGACAGGGGTGTTGCTGAAGCTTTCTTT
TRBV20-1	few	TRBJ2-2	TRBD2	CSASQTSGSGELFF	TGCAGTGCTAGCCAGACTAGCGGATCCGGGGAGCTGTTTTTT
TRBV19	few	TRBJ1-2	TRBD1	CASSILWDRGLGSDYGYTF	TGTGCCAGTAGTATTCTCTGGGACAGGGGCCTAGGAAGTGACTATGGCTACACCTTC